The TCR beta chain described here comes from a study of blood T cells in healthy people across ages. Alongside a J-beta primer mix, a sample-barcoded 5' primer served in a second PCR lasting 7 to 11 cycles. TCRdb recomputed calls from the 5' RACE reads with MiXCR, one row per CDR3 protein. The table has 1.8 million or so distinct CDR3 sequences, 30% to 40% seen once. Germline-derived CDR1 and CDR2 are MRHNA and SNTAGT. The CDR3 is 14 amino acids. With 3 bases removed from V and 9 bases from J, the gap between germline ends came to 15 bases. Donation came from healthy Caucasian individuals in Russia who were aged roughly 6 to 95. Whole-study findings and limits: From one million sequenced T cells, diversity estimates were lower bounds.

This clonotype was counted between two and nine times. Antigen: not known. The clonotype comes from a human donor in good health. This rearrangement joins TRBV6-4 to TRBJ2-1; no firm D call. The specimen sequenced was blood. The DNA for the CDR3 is TGTGCCAGCAGTGAATATGCGCGGCTGGGTGAGCAGTTCTTC. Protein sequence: CASSEYARLGEQFF.